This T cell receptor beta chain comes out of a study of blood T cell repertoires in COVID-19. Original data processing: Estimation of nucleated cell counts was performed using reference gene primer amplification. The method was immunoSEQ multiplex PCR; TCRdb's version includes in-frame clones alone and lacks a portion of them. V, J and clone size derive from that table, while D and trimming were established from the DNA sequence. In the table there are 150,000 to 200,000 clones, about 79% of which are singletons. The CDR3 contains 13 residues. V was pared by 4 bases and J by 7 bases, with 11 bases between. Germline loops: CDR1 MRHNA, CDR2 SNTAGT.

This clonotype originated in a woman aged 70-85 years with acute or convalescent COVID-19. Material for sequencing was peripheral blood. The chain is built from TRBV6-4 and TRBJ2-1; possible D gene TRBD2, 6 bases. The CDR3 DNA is TGTGCCAGCAGTGTACGGGAGAGGAATGAGCAGTTCTTC. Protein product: CASSVRERNEQFF.